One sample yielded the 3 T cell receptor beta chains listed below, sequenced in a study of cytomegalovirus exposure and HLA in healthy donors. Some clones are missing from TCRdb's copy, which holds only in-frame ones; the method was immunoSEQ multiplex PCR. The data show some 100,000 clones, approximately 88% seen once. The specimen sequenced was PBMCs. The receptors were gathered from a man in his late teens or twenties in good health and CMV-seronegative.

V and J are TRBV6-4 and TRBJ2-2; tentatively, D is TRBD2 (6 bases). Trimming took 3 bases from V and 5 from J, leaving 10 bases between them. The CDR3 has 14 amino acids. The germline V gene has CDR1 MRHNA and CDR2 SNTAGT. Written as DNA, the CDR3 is TGTGCCAGCAGTGAACGGGAGTCGACCGGGGAGCTGTTTTTT. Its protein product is CASSERESTGELFF.

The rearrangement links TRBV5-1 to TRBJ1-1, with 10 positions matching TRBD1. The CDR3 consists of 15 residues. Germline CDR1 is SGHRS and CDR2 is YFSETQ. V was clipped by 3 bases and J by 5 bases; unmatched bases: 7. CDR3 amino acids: CASSSGTGVRTEAFF. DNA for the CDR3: TGCGCCAGCAGCTCCGGGACAGGGGTTAGGACTGAAGCTTTCTTT. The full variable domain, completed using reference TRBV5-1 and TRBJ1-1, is KAGVTQTPRYLIKTRGQQVTLSCSPISGHRSVSWYQQTPGQGLQFLFEYFSETQRNKGNFPGRFSGRQFSNSRSEMNVSTLELGDSALYLCASSSGTGVRTEAFFGQGTRLTVV.

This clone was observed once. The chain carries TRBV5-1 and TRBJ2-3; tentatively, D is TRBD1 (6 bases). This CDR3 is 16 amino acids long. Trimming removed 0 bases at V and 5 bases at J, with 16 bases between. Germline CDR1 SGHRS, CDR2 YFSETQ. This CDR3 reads CASSLAAIPRGDTQYF. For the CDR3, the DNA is TGCGCCAGCAGCTTGGCAGCCATCCCCAGGGGAGATACGCAGTATTTT. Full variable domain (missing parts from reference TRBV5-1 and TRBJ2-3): KAGVTQTPRYLIKTRGQQVTLSCSPISGHRSVSWYQQTPGQGLQFLFEYFSETQRNKGNFPGRFSGRQFSNSRSEMNVSTLELGDSALYLCASSLAAIPRGDTQYFGPGTRLTVL.